By share, the clone carrying this TCR beta chain counts as medium-sized. How the authors handled the data: Amplification of reference gene primers was used by the study to estimate nucleated cell counts. The method was immunoSEQ multiplex PCR; TCRdb's version includes in-frame clones alone and lacks a portion of them. That table is the source of V, J and clone size, and D and trimming were worked out from the DNA. The sample lists fewer than 70,000 clones, 78% occurring once. The data were obtained in a study of blood T cell repertoires in COVID-19. Overall study context: The United States, Italy and Spain supplied acute and convalescent COVID-19 samples. Sources were T cells, B-cell-depleted T cells, or PBMCs; the material itself was cDNA or gDNA.

CDR3 size: 14 residues. Germline CDR1 reads MNHEY; CDR2 reads SMNVEV (reference sequence). V lost 5 bases and J lost 4, with 12 bases in between. The sample was peripheral blood. The origin of this receptor is a human donor in a cohort sampled during active COVID-19. This chain uses TRBV27 with TRBJ1-5; D may be TRBD1 (5 bases). The CDR3 loop reads CASSDRAPNQPQHF. The CDR3 DNA reads TGTGCCAGCAGTGACAGAGCACCAAATCAGCCCCAGCATTTT.